This T cell receptor beta chain appears in the sequencing data of a study of cytomegalovirus exposure and HLA in healthy donors. Study-level results: The listing of fewer than 200 TCR beta chains classed them as cytomegalovirus-associated.

As regards this clone: Its antigen is unidentified.

CDR1 LNHDA and CDR2 SQIVND come from the germline V gene (reference sequence). J was trimmed by 4 bases and V by 1 base; bases with no gene match: 8. CDR3 size: 18 residues. The PCR made use of 60 Vbeta and 13 Jbeta primers. The assay was immunoSEQ multiplex PCR, and TCRdb's table has in-frame clones only and misses some. The sample consists of 100,000 to 150,000 clones, more than 60% of them appearing once. This sequence originates from a woman aged 18-29 years in good health and CMV-seronegative. The sequencing input was PBMCs. The chain links TRBV19 to TRBJ1-5; TRBD1 matches at 12 bases. CDR3 nucleotide sequence: TGTGCCAGTAGTATAGCCGGGTGGGACAGGGGGCGGAATCAGCCCCAGCATTTT. Its translation: CASSIAGWDRGRNQPQHF.